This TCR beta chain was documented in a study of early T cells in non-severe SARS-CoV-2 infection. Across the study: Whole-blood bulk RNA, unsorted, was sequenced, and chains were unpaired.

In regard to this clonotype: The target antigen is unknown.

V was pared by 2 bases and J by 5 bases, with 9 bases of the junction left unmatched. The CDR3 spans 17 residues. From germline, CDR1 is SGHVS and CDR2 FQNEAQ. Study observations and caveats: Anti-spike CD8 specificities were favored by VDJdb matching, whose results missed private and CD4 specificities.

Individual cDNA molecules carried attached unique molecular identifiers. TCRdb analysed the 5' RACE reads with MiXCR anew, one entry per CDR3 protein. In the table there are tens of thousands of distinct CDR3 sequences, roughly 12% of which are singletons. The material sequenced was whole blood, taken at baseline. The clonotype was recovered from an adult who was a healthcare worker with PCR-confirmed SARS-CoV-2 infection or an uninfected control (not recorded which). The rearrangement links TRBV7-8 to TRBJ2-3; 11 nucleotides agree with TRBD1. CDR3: CASSLLISGTGGDTQYF. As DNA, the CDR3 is TGTGCCAGCAGCTTATTAATTTCCGGGACAGGGGGAGATACGCAGTATTTT.